Sequencing of this TCR beta chain was carried out in a study of graft-versus-host responses after intestinal transplantation. V dropped 1 base and J dropped 1 base, with 10 bases sitting between them. Germline loops: CDR1 KGHSH, CDR2 LQKENI. The CDR3 length is 15 residues. Sequencing was performed with immunoSEQ multiplex PCR; in TCRdb, only in-frame clones are kept and a portion is missing. The sample records around 13,000 clones, more than 35% being singletons. Study-wide findings and caveats: Allografts of patients with graft-donor T cell macrochimerism showed high graft-versus-host to host-versus-graft clone ratios. There were GvH clones found in recipient marrow, and some of them appeared first in ileum or blood.

Sample: alloreactive CD4+ T cells from a mixed lymphocyte reaction culture, taken before intestinal transplant. Subset: CFSE-low proliferating T cells sorted from roughly 6-day pre-transplant mixed lymphocyte reaction (GvH or HvG direction). This clonotype was sampled from a human patient who received an intestinal transplant. This chain uses TRBV18 with TRBJ2-5, with D perhaps TRBD1 (6 bases). The CDR3 protein is CASSPLSDSQETQYF. In nucleotides, the CDR3 is TGTGCCAGCTCACCACTTTCGGACAGCCAAGAGACCCAGTACTTC.